This TCR beta chain emerged from a study of CD8+ T cells in alopecia areata. RNA, once extracted, was reverse transcribed into cDNA for use as the sequencing template. Assay used: immunoSEQ multiplex PCR; TCRdb lists only in-frame clones, some missing. The profile shows 150,000 to 200,000 clones, around 51% of them singletons. Overall study findings and caveats: More clonal than normal scalp was lesional scalp, particularly alopecia totalis/universalis.

Trimming removed 7 bases at V and 3 bases at J, with 11 bases between. Germline V CDR1 and CDR2: MNHNY, SVGAGI (reference sequence). CDR3 length equals 13 residues. Regarding this clone: Its antigen is not identified.

Noted treatment: oral pan-JAK inhibitor, 5-10 mg twice daily. The TCR was taken from a human donor with alopecia areata. The sample consisted of CD8+ T cells sorted from blood, taken between weeks 51 and 54, from a patient treated with tofacitinib. The chain uses TRBV6-6 and TRBJ2-3, with D maybe TRBD2 (6 bases). Written as DNA, the CDR3 is TGTGCCAGCACCCCACGGGGGACAGATACGCAGTATTTT. This sequence encodes CASTPRGTDTQYF.